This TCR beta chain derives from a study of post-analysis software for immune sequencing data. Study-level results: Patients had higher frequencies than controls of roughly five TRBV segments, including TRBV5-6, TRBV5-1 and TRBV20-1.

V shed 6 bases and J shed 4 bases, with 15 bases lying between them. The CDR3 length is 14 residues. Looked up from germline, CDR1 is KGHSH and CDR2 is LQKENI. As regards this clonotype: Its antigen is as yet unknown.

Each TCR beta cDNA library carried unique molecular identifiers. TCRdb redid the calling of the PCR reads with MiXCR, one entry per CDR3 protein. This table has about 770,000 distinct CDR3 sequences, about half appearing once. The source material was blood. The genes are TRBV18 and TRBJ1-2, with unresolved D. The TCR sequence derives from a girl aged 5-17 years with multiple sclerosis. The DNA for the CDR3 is TGTGCCAGCTCTCCCTTGATGGATGCCTATGGCTACACCTTC. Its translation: CASSPLMDAYGYTF. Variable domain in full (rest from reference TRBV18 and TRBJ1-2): NAGVMQNPRHLVRRRGQEARLRCSPMKGHSHVYWYRQLPEEGLKFMVYLQKENIIDESGMPKERFSAEFPKEGPSILRIQQVVRGDSAAYFCASSPLMDAYGYTFGSGTRLTVV.